This TCR beta chain originates from a study of cytomegalovirus exposure and HLA in healthy donors. Overall study context: Out of 170 million or so T cells, an earlier analysis found roughly 110 million unique TCR beta sequences in total. HLA-typed donors contributed around 88 million unique TCRs, which were held in an early data release.

PCR used 60 Vbeta primers and 13 Jbeta primers. Assay used: immunoSEQ multiplex PCR; TCRdb lists only in-frame clones, some missing. The table lists fewer than 200,000 clones, 80% of them singletons, with just over 4.5% in the top ten. Overall study findings and caveats: Later analysis placed DRB1 highest and HLA-C lowest in TCR association rates, which differed by HLA locus. In a later analysis, TCR beta V- and J-gene trimming showed a link to a missense DCLRE1C variant.

Worth noting for this clone: Its antigen is not identified.

This CDR3 comprises 16 residues. Germline V gene data show CDR1 as SGHAT and CDR2 as FQDESV (reference sequence). The J segment lost 6 bases and the V segment lost 1 base, leaving 7 bases of the junction unmatched. The specimen sequenced was PBMCs. This clonotype originated in a woman between 50 and 59 years old in good health and CMV-seropositive. The chain employs TRBV11-1 and TRBJ2-7; 12 positions match TRBD2. In DNA, the CDR3 is TGTGCCAGCAGCTTAGGTCCTAGCGGGAGGGCTGGCGAGCAGTACTTC. Translating gives CASSLGPSGRAGEQYF.